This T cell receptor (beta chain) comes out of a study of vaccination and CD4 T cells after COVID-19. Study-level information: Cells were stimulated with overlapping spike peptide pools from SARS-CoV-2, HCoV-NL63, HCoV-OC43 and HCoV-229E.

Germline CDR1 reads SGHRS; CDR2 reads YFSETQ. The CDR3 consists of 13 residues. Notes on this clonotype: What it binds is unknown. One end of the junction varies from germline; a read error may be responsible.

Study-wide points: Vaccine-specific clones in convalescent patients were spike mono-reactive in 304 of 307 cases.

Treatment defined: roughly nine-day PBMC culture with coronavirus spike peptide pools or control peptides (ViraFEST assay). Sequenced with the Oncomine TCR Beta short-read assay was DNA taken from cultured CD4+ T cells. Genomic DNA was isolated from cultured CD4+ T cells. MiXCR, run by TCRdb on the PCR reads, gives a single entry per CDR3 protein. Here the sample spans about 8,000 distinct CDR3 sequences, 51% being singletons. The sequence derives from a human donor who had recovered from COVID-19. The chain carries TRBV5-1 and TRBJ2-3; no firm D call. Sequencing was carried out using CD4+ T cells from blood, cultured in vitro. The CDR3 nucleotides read TGCGCCAGCAGGACTTCGACGGAAGATACGCAGTATTTC. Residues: CASRTSTEDTQYF.